These 8 T cell receptor beta chains came from one sample sequenced in a study of blood T cell repertoires in COVID-19. The table came from immunoSEQ multiplex PCR; TCRdb's copy has only in-frame clones and leaves some out. The sample consists of just over 90,000 clones, 85% to 90% of them appearing once. The sequenced sample was peripheral blood. The receptors come from a human donor with active COVID-19. The donor label of this sample is uncertain.

This clone appeared once. The chain joins TRBV7-8 to TRBJ2-3, with 12 bases lining up with TRBD2. Unmatched junction bases numbered 9, after V lost 8 bases and J lost 6 bases. This CDR3 has 15 residues. Germline V gene lookup returns CDR1 SGHVS and CDR2 FQNEAQ. The CDR3 protein is CASGPSGGAVDTQYF. In DNA form, the CDR3 reads TGTGCCAGCGGACCTAGCGGGGGGGCCGTGGATACGCAGTATTTT.

This chain connects TRBV28 to TRBJ2-2; 12 bases map to TRBD2. V was pared by 3 bases and J by 2 bases, with 10 bases of the junction left unmatched. The CDR3 sequence is 19 residues long. Germline V gives CDR1 MDHEN, CDR2 SYDVKM. CDR3 loop: CASSFGLAGKRLNTGELFF. The CDR3 DNA follows: TGTGCCAGCAGTTTTGGACTAGCGGGGAAACGATTAAACACCGGGGAGCTGTTTTTT. The full variable domain, rest sourced from reference TRBV28 and TRBJ2-2, is DVKVTQSSRYLVKRTGEKVFLECVQDMDHENMFWYRQDPGLGLRLIYFSYDVKMKEKGDIPEGYSVSREKKERFSLILESASTNQTSMYLCASSFGLAGKRLNTGELFFGEGSRLTVL.

The chain uses TRBV7-3 and TRBJ2-3, with a possible D match to TRBD2 (6 bases). Trimming stripped 5 bases from V and 10 bases from J, with 16 bases between. The CDR3 sequence is 13 residues long. CDR1 and CDR2 from the germline V gene are SGHTA and FQGTGA. This CDR3 reads CASSPFASDAQYF. The DNA for the CDR3 is TGTGCCAGCAGCCCCTTTGCTAGCGATGCGCAGTATTTT.

The count of this clone is one. This rearrangement joins TRBV25-1 to TRBJ2-3, with TRBD2 as a possible D gene (5 bases). Germline V CDR1 and CDR2: MGHDK, SYGVNS. This CDR3 spans 14 amino acids. Trimming pared 5 bases from V and 2 bases from J, leaving 11 bases between. CDR3 sequence (DNA): TGTGCCAGCAGTTCAGCGGTGATCACAGATACGCAGTATTTT. Translated: CASSSAVITDTQYF. The entire variable domain, with the rest obtained from reference TRBV25-1 and TRBJ2-3, is as follows: EADIYQTPRYLVIGTGKKITLECSQTMGHDKMYWYQQDPGMELHLIHYSYGVNSTEKGDLSSESTVSRIRTEHFPLTLESARPSHTSQYLCASSSAVITDTQYFGPGTRLTVL.

This chain links TRBV19 with TRBJ1-2; 9 bases fit TRBD1. CDR1 and CDR2 from the germline V gene are LNHDA and SQIVND (reference sequence). J lost 6 bases, V lost 6 bases, and 5 bases had no gene match. The CDR3 covers 13 residues. Here the CDR3 DNA reads TGTGCCAGTAGGGGGGACAGGGAGGATGGCTACACCTTC. It codes for CASRGDREDGYTF.

The J gene is TRBJ2-1, the V gene TRBV4-3; 11 bases fit TRBD2. The length of the CDR3 is 17 residues. V lost 0 bases, J lost 3 bases, and 4 bases stayed unmatched. Germline CDR1 is LGHNA and CDR2 is YSLEER. The CDR3 protein is CASSQDLTSGVYNEQFF. The DNA of the CDR3 is TGCGCCAGCAGCCAAGATCTGACTAGCGGGGTCTACAATGAGCAGTTCTTC.

J is TRBJ2-7 and V is TRBV7-9; tentative D call: TRBD1 (6 bases). Per the germline V gene, CDR1 is SEHNR and CDR2 is FQNEAQ (reference sequence). Trimming took 4 bases from V and 5 from J, leaving 12 bases between them. This CDR3 contains 13 residues. The CDR3 region has the DNA TGTGCCAGCAGCTCACAGGGATCCCACGAGCAGTACTTC. This translates into CASSSQGSHEQYF.

In its sample, this clone was seen a few times. The chain combines TRBV28 with TRBJ2-7, with D hard to call. The germline V gene has CDR1 MDHEN and CDR2 SYDVKM. The CDR3 is 11 residues long. The V end lost 2 bases, the J end lost 4 bases, and 3 bases lay between the germline ends. CDR3: CASSLRYEQYF. The CDR3 DNA follows: TGTGCCAGCAGTTTACGGTACGAGCAGTACTTC.